The source of this TCR beta chain is a study of response to subunit inactivated influenza vaccine (dated by TCRdb to the late 2010s). With respect to the entire study: The study used deep quantitative T cell receptor repertoire profiling to track responses to a trivalent subunit inactivated influenza vaccine.

As to this clonotype: Its antigen remains unidentified. The input lacks base qualities; no much larger clone sits a single base away.

The germline V gene (reference sequence) supplies CDR1 SGHAT and CDR2 FQDESV. The junction carries 16 bases between V and J, which are trimmed by 9 bases and 1 base respectively. The CDR3, cysteine through phenylalanine, is 14 amino acids long. Just CDR3 DNA is preserved here, 42 bases in frame from base 1. The method behind the library was RT-PCR. Reads for this sample came from an Illumina HiSeq 2500. Using fastp at Q25 and MiXCR, TCRdb reprocessed the public reads and kept productive beta chains. Every distinct CDR3 protein forms one entry, paired with its most common genes and DNA. This sample gives 590,000 or so distinct CDR3 sequences in total; around 13% of them show up just once. The ten most abundant clones make up less than 9% of the sample. Overall study results and their limits: The authors suggested that each seasonal influenza vaccination may recruit only a limited number of new T cells.

The chain is made from TRBV11-1 and TRBJ2-7; TRBD1 is perhaps the D gene, given 6 matching bases. Sample: PBMCs from blood, taken around two weeks before vaccination. The TCR was taken from a man aged 50-60 years who received an inactivated influenza vaccine. Donor details come from another sample of the same person, matched by shared clones. The bases read TGTGCCAGTACTGGGGGCAGGGAGTCCTACGAGCAGTACTTC. It translates to CASTGGRESYEQYF.